Presented here are 28 T cell receptor beta chains from one specimen sequenced in a study of blood T cell repertoires in COVID-19. Using immunoSEQ multiplex PCR, the repertoire was profiled, and TCRdb retains in-frame clones only, with some absent. The data hold about 200,000 clones, with 85% observed a single time. What was sequenced was PBMCs or T cells enriched from blood (not recorded which). These receptors originate from a man aged 35 to 55 who had recovered from COVID-19.

This clone was picked up one time. In nucleotides, the CDR3 is TGTGCCAGTAGTAGGGGGACAGTCGCCACCGGGGAGCTGTTTTTT. It codes for CASSRGTVATGELFF. This chain uses TRBV19 with TRBJ2-2; TRBD1 agrees at 7 bases. The CDR3 has 15 residues. Looked up from germline, CDR1 is LNHDA and CDR2 is SQIVND (reference sequence). With V trimmed by 4 bases and J by 4 bases, 6 bases remained unmatched.

V usage is TRBV24-1 and J usage is TRBJ1-6; D gene uncertain. The CDR3 consists of 13 residues. Deletions cut 9 bases from V and 8 bases from J, with 13 bases between. Germline assignment: CDR1 KGHDR and CDR2 SFDVKD. DNA of the CDR3: TGTGCCACCGCTGACATTCCTTATTCACCCCTCCACTTT. It codes for CATADIPYSPLHF.

V and J are TRBV2 and TRBJ2-1; 13 bases map to TRBD2. The CDR3 extends over 15 amino acids. After removal of 5 bases from V and 6 bases from J, the junction contained 4 bases not matched to a gene. Per germline, CDR1 SNHLY and CDR2 FYNNEI. The CDR3 sequence is CASSTLAGGGNEQFF. The CDR3 DNA is TGTGCCAGCAGTACACTAGCGGGAGGGGGCAATGAGCAGTTCTTC.

V is TRBV9 and J is TRBJ2-5; the D gene is possibly TRBD1 (6 bases). CDR1 SGDLS and CDR2 YYNGEE come from the germline V gene. The CDR3 runs 14 residues. V was pared by 4 bases and J by 5 bases, with 15 bases between. In nucleotides, the CDR3 is TGTGCCAGCAGCCAGGACAGATATTACGAGACCCAGTACTTC. This sequence encodes CASSQDRYYETQYF.

The chain uses TRBV7-8 and TRBJ1-5; perhaps TRBD1 as D (6 bases). Trimming pared 0 bases from V and 4 bases from J, leaving 13 bases between. The CDR3 sequence is 16 residues long. Germline V gene data show CDR1 as SGHVS and CDR2 as FQNEAQ. DNA of the CDR3: TGTGCCAGCAGCTTAGCGGGCAGGGGCTTGAATCAGCCCCAGCATTTT. It is translated as CASSLAGRGLNQPQHF. The full variable domain, rest sourced from reference TRBV7-8 and TRBJ1-5, is GAGVSQSPRYKVAKRGQDVALRCDPISGHVSLFWYQQALGQGPEFLTYFQNEAQLDKSGLPSDRFFAERPEGSVSTLKIQRTQQEDSAVYLCASSLAGRGLNQPQHFGDGTRLSIL.

CDR3: CASSQSGTSVSTGELFF. In DNA form, the CDR3 reads TGTGCCAGCAGCCAATCCGGGACTAGCGTGAGCACCGGGGAGCTGTTTTTT. This chain connects TRBV4-2 to TRBJ2-2; 10 bases fit TRBD2. With 2 bases clipped from V and 4 bases from J, the junction kept 7 bases outside the gene matches. Germline CDR1 and CDR2: LGHNA and YNFKEQ. CDR3 length equals 17 residues.

The V gene is TRBV4-3, the J gene TRBJ2-1; 9 nucleotides match TRBD2. Germline V gene sequence: CDR1 LGHNA, CDR2 YSLEER. The trim removed 0 bases at V and 6 bases at J, leaving 6 bases unmatched. CDR3 length equals 16 residues. CDR3 in amino acids: CASSQDLGGRVNEQFF. CDR3 nucleotides: TGCGCCAGCAGCCAAGATCTTGGCGGGAGGGTCAATGAGCAGTTCTTC.

The chain links TRBV10-1 to TRBJ2-1; TRBD1 might be the D (5 bases). The CDR3 spans 13 residues. Trimming left V 2 bases short and J 12 bases short, with 14 bases between. Germline CDR1 WNHNN, CDR2 SYGVQD (reference sequence). The CDR3 reads CASSEARDFGQFF. In DNA, the CDR3 is TGCGCCAGCAGTGAGGCCAGGGATTTTGGGCAGTTCTTC.

The chain carries TRBV7-9 and TRBJ2-7; D is perhaps TRBD2 (6 bases). Germline CDR1 and CDR2: SEHNR and FQNEAQ (reference sequence). The CDR3 is made up of 15 amino acids. V was clipped by 5 bases and J by 4 bases, with 18 bases between them. The CDR3: CASSHTGGFFYEQYF. The CDR3 nucleotides read TGTGCCAGCAGCCATACCGGGGGATTCTTTTACGAGCAGTACTTC.

The V gene is TRBV5-1, the J gene TRBJ2-1; weak D call: TRBD2 (7 bases). The CDR3 length is 15 residues. V was clipped by 3 bases and J by 2 bases, with 12 bases between them. CDR1 is SGHRS and CDR2 is YFSETQ in the germline V gene. CDR3 protein: CASSSAGAPYNEQFF. The DNA for the CDR3 is TGCGCCAGCAGCTCCGCGGGGGCTCCCTACAATGAGCAGTTCTTC. Drawing the rest from reference TRBV5-1 and TRBJ2-1, the complete variable domain is KAGVTQTPRYLIKTRGQQVTLSCSPISGHRSVSWYQQTPGQGLQFLFEYFSETQRNKGNFPGRFSGRQFSNSRSEMNVSTLELGDSALYLCASSSAGAPYNEQFFGPGTRLTVL.

The rearrangement links TRBV28 to TRBJ1-1, with a possible D match to TRBD1 (6 bases). The CDR3 is 16 residues long. CDR1 MDHEN and CDR2 SYDVKM come from the germline V gene. V lost 2 bases and J 1 base, leaving 14 bases between the germline ends. The CDR3 DNA reads as TGTGCCAGCAGTTTAGGGGGGGCGGTGGGGAACACTGAAGCTTTCTTT. It is translated as CASSLGGAVGNTEAFF. The full variable domain, rest sourced from reference TRBV28 and TRBJ1-1, is DVKVTQSSRYLVKRTGEKVFLECVQDMDHENMFWYRQDPGLGLRLIYFSYDVKMKEKGDIPEGYSVSREKKERFSLILESASTNQTSMYLCASSLGGAVGNTEAFFGQGTRLTVV.

This clone was detected only once. The gene calls are TRBV4-2 and TRBJ2-1; 15 bases line up with TRBD2. The CDR3 runs to 20 residues. Per germline, CDR1 LGHNA and CDR2 YNFKEQ. J was trimmed by 1 base and V by 4 bases; bases with no gene match: 11. The CDR3 protein is CASSLGAGLAGGLSYNEQFF. CDR3 DNA: TGTGCCAGCAGCCTAGGCGCGGGACTAGCGGGAGGCCTATCCTACAATGAGCAGTTCTTC.

The J gene is TRBJ1-1, the V gene TRBV5-8; the D gene is possibly TRBD1 (5 bases). V was shortened by 0 bases and J by 11 bases, with 14 bases between the two germline ends. Germline assignment: CDR1 SGHTS and CDR2 YDEGEE. There are 13 residues in the CDR3. The CDR3 sequence is CASSLDSGKGAFF. The CDR3 DNA sequence: TGTGCCAGCAGCTTGGATTCGGGTAAGGGGGCTTTCTTT.

The chain links TRBV5-6 to TRBJ1-2, with D maybe TRBD1 (6 bases). The CDR3 extends over 15 amino acids. Between the trimmed V and J ends, which lost 1 base and 4 bases, there was a span of 14 bases. Germline V gene sequence: CDR1 SGHDT, CDR2 YYEEEE. The CDR3, as DNA: TGTGCCAGCAGCTTGACAGGGTCTCAACCCTATGGCTACACCTTC. Its translation is CASSLTGSQPYGYTF.

The chain has TRBV20-1 and TRBJ2-7; D is unclear. V was trimmed by 3 bases and J by 4 bases, leaving 7 bases between them. Germline CDR1 DFQATT, CDR2 SNEGSKA (reference sequence). The CDR3 covers 11 residues. The CDR3 is CSASGAYEQYF. The CDR3, as DNA: TGCAGTGCTAGCGGAGCATACGAGCAGTACTTC.

The V call is TRBV24-1, the J call TRBJ2-3, with a weak D call TRBD2 (5 bases). The CDR3 contains 14 residues. V lost 4 bases and J lost 6, with 13 bases in between. Germline V gene lookup returns CDR1 KGHDR and CDR2 SFDVKD. CDR3 sequence: CATSDPRTADTQYF. CDR3 nucleotides: TGTGCCACCAGTGACCCCAGGACTGCCGATACGCAGTATTTT.

The V gene is TRBV27, the J gene TRBJ2-7; D is perhaps TRBD1 (5 bases). Trimming removed 5 bases from V and 0 bases from J, with 17 bases in between. CDR3 size: 16 residues. CDR1 is MNHEY, CDR2 SMNVEV, per germline (reference sequence). The CDR3 DNA sequence: TGTGCCAGCAGTCCCGAAGTTGGGGCCAGCTCCTACGAGCAGTACTTC. Protein: CASSPEVGASSYEQYF.

This clone was detected once. The chain recombines TRBV4-1 with TRBJ2-5, with 7 bases aligning to TRBD1. CDR1 is MGHRA, CDR2 YSYEKL, per germline. This CDR3 has 14 amino acids. V shed 3 bases, J shed 5 bases, and the junction held 6 bases outside the gene matches. The CDR3 spells CASSHDDRAETQYF. The CDR3 bases are TGCGCCAGCAGCCATGACGACAGGGCCGAGACCCAGTACTTC.

This chain links TRBV30 with TRBJ1-1; no definite D call. The germline gives CDR1 GTSNPN, CDR2 SVGIG (reference sequence). The CDR3 has 14 residues. With 0 bases removed from V and 4 bases from J, the gap between germline ends came to 12 bases. The CDR3 bases are TGTGCCTGGAGTGTACGGGGAGGTACCACTGAAGCTTTCTTT. Translating gives CAWSVRGGTTEAFF.

This clone was observed a single time. The chain joins TRBV29-1 to TRBJ2-7, with 9 bases lining up with TRBD1. The CDR3 has 12 amino acids. J gave up 6 bases and V 5 bases, and 5 bases lay outside the gene matches. Per germline, CDR1 SQVTM and CDR2 ANQGSEA. CDR3 sequence reads: CSVRGTGSEQYF. The DNA for the CDR3 is TGCAGCGTTCGAGGGACAGGGAGCGAGCAGTACTTC.

The chain links TRBV19 to TRBJ1-5; unclear D gene. Trimming cost V 5 bases and J 7 bases, with 12 bases left between them. Germline assignment: CDR1 LNHDA and CDR2 SQIVND (reference sequence). CDR3 length: 13 residues. The CDR3 nucleotides read TGTGCCAGTAGTGTCCCCGGGAAGCAGCCCCAGCATTTT. It translates to CASSVPGKQPQHF.

This clone occurred a few times. The chain links TRBV5-6 to TRBJ2-5; TRBD2 aligns across 13 bases. Germline loops: CDR1 SGHDT, CDR2 YYEEEE. V dropped 4 bases and J dropped 4; count of bases not matched to a gene: 7. CDR3 length equals 16 residues. The CDR3 loop reads CASSRGLAGAGETQYF. CDR3 nucleotide sequence: TGTGCCAGCAGCCGAGGACTAGCGGGAGCAGGAGAGACCCAGTACTTC.

The V and J genes are TRBV7-3 and TRBJ2-1; 9 bases are shared with TRBD2. The CDR3 is 13 residues long. Trimming cost V 0 bases and J 15 bases; bases outside gene matches: 6. The germline V gene encodes CDR1 SGHTA and CDR2 FQGTGA. Written as DNA, the CDR3 is TGTGCCAGCAGCTTAACTCTAGCGGGACCTGTGTTCTTC. Protein product: CASSLTLAGPVFF.

J is TRBJ1-5 and V is TRBV27, with 7 bases that match TRBD1. Germline values: CDR1 MNHEY, CDR2 SMNVEV (reference sequence). The J segment lost 6 bases and the V segment lost 5 bases, leaving 4 bases of the junction unmatched. The CDR3 spans 13 residues. As DNA, the CDR3 is TGTGCCAGCAGTGCCAGGGGGGCTCAGCCCCAGCATTTT. It translates to CASSARGAQPQHF.

The CDR3 is CASSQPRLAGGPWNIQYF. The DNA for the CDR3 is TGTGCCAGCAGCCAACCCCGACTAGCGGGAGGGCCTTGGAACATTCAGTACTTC. V usage is TRBV11-2 and J usage is TRBJ2-4, with 14 bases lining up with TRBD2. Germline CDR1 is SGHAT and CDR2 is FQNNGV. The CDR3 has 18 amino acids. The J segment lost 7 bases and the V segment lost 5 bases, leaving 13 bases of the junction unmatched.

This clone was counted between two and nine times. The chain joins TRBV13 to TRBJ1-1, with D uncertain. CDR3 length: 12 amino acids. V shed 1 base and J shed 5 bases, with 5 bases lying between them. From germline, CDR1 is PRHDT and CDR2 FYEKMQ (reference sequence). The CDR3 DNA reads TGTGCCAGCAGCTTAGACAAGACTGAAGCTTTCTTT. Its protein product is CASSLDKTEAFF.

This clone was recorded a few times. The V call is TRBV6-5, the J call TRBJ2-7; D possibly corresponds to TRBD2 (5 bases). Germline loops: CDR1 MNHEY, CDR2 SVGAGI. Trimming took 0 bases from V and 0 from J, leaving 6 bases between them. The CDR3 spans 14 residues. This chain's CDR3 is CASSYSGSSYEQYF. The CDR3 DNA reads as TGTGCCAGCAGTTACTCAGGGAGCTCCTACGAGCAGTACTTC.

This chain joins TRBV4-1 and TRBJ2-7; D unresolved. The CDR3 length is 13 residues. The V gene lost 4 bases and the J gene lost 0 bases, with 7 bases spanning the gap. Germline CDR1 reads MGHRA; CDR2 reads YSYEKL. The CDR3 is CASSLLGSYEQYF. CDR3 coding DNA: TGCGCCAGCAGCCTGCTAGGCTCCTACGAGCAGTACTTC.